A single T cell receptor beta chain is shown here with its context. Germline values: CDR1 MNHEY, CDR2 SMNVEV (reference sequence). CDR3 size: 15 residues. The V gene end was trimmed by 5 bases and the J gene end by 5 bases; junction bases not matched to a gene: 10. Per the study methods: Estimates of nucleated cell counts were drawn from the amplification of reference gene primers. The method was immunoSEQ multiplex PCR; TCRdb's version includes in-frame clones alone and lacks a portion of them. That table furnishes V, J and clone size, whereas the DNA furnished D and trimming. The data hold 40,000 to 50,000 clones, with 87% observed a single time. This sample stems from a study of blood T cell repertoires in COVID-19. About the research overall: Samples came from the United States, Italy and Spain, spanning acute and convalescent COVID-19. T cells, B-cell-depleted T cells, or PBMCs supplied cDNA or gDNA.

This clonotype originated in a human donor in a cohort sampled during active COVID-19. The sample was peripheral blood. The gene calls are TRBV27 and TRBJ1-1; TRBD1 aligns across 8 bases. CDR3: CASSQHGQGETEAFF. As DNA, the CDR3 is TGTGCCAGCAGTCAACATGGACAGGGCGAAACTGAAGCTTTCTTT.